What follows describes a single T cell receptor (beta chain). The antigen is not known. These data originate in a study of shared clonotypes between healthy human individuals. Germline lookup yields CDR1 MNHNS and CDR2 SASEGT. This CDR3 contains 15 residues. With V trimmed by 6 bases and J by 2 bases, 5 bases remained unmatched. Whole-study findings and limits: Sharing across several donors was seen in about 5% of naive CD4 clonotypes. Relative to clonotypes present in all four donors, those not shared had lower generation probabilities.

Generated by immunoSEQ multiplex PCR, the TCRdb table keeps only in-frame clones and is missing some. The sample includes around 1,000,000 clones, approximately 80% seen only once; the top ten take 0.89%. The sample comprised memory CD4+ T cells from PBMCs. As to subset: CD45RA-negative fraction. This sequence joins TRBV6-1 and TRBJ2-3; 10 bases agree with TRBD1. The sequence was obtained from a man aged 18 to 30 in good health. Some clones in this sample may be carry-over from other donors' samples. CDR3 protein: CASRRGQGTTDTQYF. The CDR3 DNA sequence: TGTGCCAGCAGGAGGGGACAGGGGACCACAGATACGCAGTATTTT.